Below are 18 T cell receptor beta chains sequenced from a single sample in a study of T cells in tumors after PD-1 blockade. Measured with immunoSEQ multiplex PCR; TCRdb has only the in-frame clones, and not every one. The data hold approximately 60,000 clones, with 74% observed a single time. The sample here was PBMCs, taken after anti-PD-1 treatment. Receptors originate from a human donor with basal cell carcinoma.

The chain joins TRBV5-5 to TRBJ2-5; TRBD2 matches 8 bases. CDR1 SGHKS and CDR2 YYEKEE come from the germline V gene (reference sequence). V trimming: 8 bases; J trimming: 3 bases; junction bases outside the gene matches: 12. The CDR3 is 15 amino acids. The CDR3: CASSKADSGKETQYF. The CDR3 DNA sequence: TGTGCCAGTAGCAAGGCAGATAGCGGGAAAGAGACCCAGTACTTC. The whole variable domain, filled in from reference TRBV5-5 and TRBJ2-5, reads DAGVTQSPTHLIKTRGQQVTLRCSPISGHKSVSWYQQVLGQGPQFIFQYYEKEERGRGNFPDRFSARQFPNYSSELNVNALLLGDSALYLCASSKADSGKETQYFGPGTRLLVL.

J is TRBJ2-7 and V is TRBV10-1; D remains ambiguous. The CDR3 extends over 14 amino acids. The germline V gene has CDR1 WNHNN and CDR2 SYGVQD (reference sequence). The V end lost 7 bases, the J end lost 1 base, and 14 bases lay between the germline ends. The CDR3 protein is CASTLKRTSYEQYF. Written as DNA, the CDR3 is TGCGCCAGCACCCTCAAGAGAACTTCCTACGAGCAGTACTTC.

The chain uses TRBV5-5 and TRBJ1-4; D not resolved. This CDR3 is 12 amino acids long. Trimming took 4 bases from V and 5 from J, leaving 6 bases between them. Germline V CDR1 and CDR2: SGHKS, YYEKEE (reference sequence). Written as DNA, the CDR3 is TGTGCCAGCAGCCGCGCGAATGAAAAACTGTTTTTT. It yields the protein CASSRANEKLFF.

This chain uses TRBV12-3 or TRBV12-4 with TRBJ1-2; possible D gene TRBD1, 6 bases. The CDR3 spans 13 residues. V lost 6 bases, J lost 8 bases, and 16 bases lay in between. The CDR3 sequence is CASRPSGAGGYTF. CDR3 nucleotide sequence: TGTGCCAGCAGGCCTTCGGGGGCGGGAGGCTACACCTTC.

V and J are TRBV3-1 (or the pseudogene TRBV3-2) and TRBJ1-6; D not certain. From germline, CDR1 is LGHDT and CDR2 YNNKEL (reference sequence). CDR3 size: 18 residues. V was shortened by 1 base and J by 0 bases, with 13 bases between the two germline ends. The CDR3 nucleotides read TGTGCCAGCAGCCAAGGGGCACCCTCGGGCTCCTATAATTCACCCCTCCACTTT. Translation gives CASSQGAPSGSYNSPLHF.

The rearrangement links TRBV18 to TRBJ2-7; 8 bases line up with TRBD1. After removal of 6 bases from V and 2 bases from J, the junction contained 3 bases not matched to a gene. CDR1 is KGHSH and CDR2 is LQKENI in the germline V gene. The CDR3 covers 13 residues. The CDR3 DNA sequence: TGTGCCAGCTCTGACAGGGGCGCCTACGAGCAGTACTTC. Protein product: CASSDRGAYEQYF.

The CDR3 region has the DNA TGTGCCAGCAGTTCCCGCCCGACAGGGGCCTTGGGGGAGCAGTACTTC. This encodes CASSSRPTGALGEQYF. This chain joins TRBV6-5 and TRBJ2-7; TRBD1 matches 8 bases. Germline lookup yields CDR1 MNHEY and CDR2 SVGAGI. CDR3 length equals 16 residues. The V segment lost 4 bases and the J segment 7 bases; nucleotides outside the gene matches: 15.

The chain combines TRBV30 with TRBJ1-2; D is unclear. This CDR3 is 16 amino acids long. Trimming stripped 2 bases from V and 5 bases from J, with 21 bases between. From germline, CDR1 is GTSNPN and CDR2 SVGIG (reference sequence). CDR3 protein: CAWSRGVGRDAYGYTF. DNA of the CDR3: TGTGCCTGGAGTAGAGGTGTCGGACGTGACGCTTATGGCTACACCTTC.

This clone was observed once. The V call is TRBV6-1, the J call TRBJ2-7; TRBD2 agrees at 9 bases. V was clipped by 2 bases and J by 2 bases; unmatched bases: 4. The CDR3 is made up of 15 amino acids. Germline CDR1 reads MNHNS; CDR2 reads SASEGT. CDR3 region: CASSERAGGPYEQYF. The CDR3 bases are TGTGCCAGCAGTGAAAGAGCGGGGGGCCCCTACGAGCAGTACTTC.

V is TRBV5-4 and J is TRBJ1-1; possible D gene TRBD1, 5 bases. CDR1 and CDR2 (germline): SGHNT, YYREEE (reference sequence). The V end lost 3 bases, the J end lost 0 bases, and 6 bases lay between the germline ends. The CDR3 spans 13 residues. The CDR3 region is CASSWGLNTEAFF. The CDR3 coding sequence is TGTGCCAGCAGCTGGGGACTGAACACTGAAGCTTTCTTT. The variable domain in full, completed from reference TRBV5-4 and TRBJ1-1, reads ETGVTQSPTHLIKTRGQQVTLRCSSQSGHNTVSWYQQALGQGPQFIFQYYREEENGRGNFPPRFSGLQFPNYSSELNVNALELDDSALYLCASSWGLNTEAFFGQGTRLTVV.

J is TRBJ1-3 and V is TRBV4-1, with D possibly TRBD1 on 5 matching bases. The CDR3 contains 18 residues. Germline V CDR1 and CDR2: MGHRA, YSYEKL. V lost 0 bases to trimming and J lost 4 bases, with 19 bases between them. The DNA for the CDR3 is TGCGCCAGCAGCCAAGAAAGCTTGGGCAGGGTATACGGAAACACCATATATTTT. It yields the protein CASSQESLGRVYGNTIYF.

This clone came up once. V and J are TRBV6-2 or TRBV6-3 and TRBJ1-1; TRBD1 matches at 9 bases. Trimming at V came to 0 bases and at J to 6 bases, leaving 8 bases not matched to a gene. CDR3 size: 16 residues. Germline CDR1 is MNHEY and CDR2 is SVGEGT. CDR3 sequence (DNA): TGTGCCAGCAGTTACTCTCTTATGACAGGGGGGTCTGAAGCTTTCTTT. Translating it yields CASSYSLMTGGSEAFF.

The chain has TRBV29-1 and TRBJ2-2, with D possibly matching TRBD2 (6 bases). CDR1 and CDR2 (germline): SQVTM, ANQGSEA. This CDR3 region has 12 residues. V lost 4 bases and J 6 bases, leaving 9 bases between the germline ends. The CDR3 protein is CSVVPGAGELFF. The DNA of the CDR3 is TGCAGCGTTGTCCCGGGGGCCGGGGAGCTGTTTTTT.

The chain joins TRBV5-6 to TRBJ1-3; no clear D. V was clipped by 2 bases and J by 2 bases, with 11 bases between them. In germline, CDR1 is SGHDT, CDR2 YYEEEE. The CDR3 is 15 residues long. The chain's CDR3 is CASSFNRNTGNTIYF. In nucleotides, the CDR3 is TGTGCCAGCAGCTTCAATCGGAACACTGGAAACACCATATATTTT.

The CDR3 loop reads CASSLTGGASGELFF. CDR3 coding DNA: TGTGCCAGCAGTTTAACAGGGGGCGCGTCCGGGGAGCTGTTTTTT. This sequence joins TRBV28 and TRBJ2-2; 9 nucleotides align to TRBD1. Germline V lookup: CDR1 MDHEN, CDR2 SYDVKM. CDR3 length: 15 amino acids. Trimming removed 2 bases from V and 6 bases from J; junction bases left unmatched: 4. Based on the CDR3 plus reference TRBV28 and TRBJ2-2, the full variable domain is DVKVTQSSRYLVKRTGEKVFLECVQDMDHENMFWYRQDPGLGLRLIYFSYDVKMKEKGDIPEGYSVSREKKERFSLILESASTNQTSMYLCASSLTGGASGELFFGEGSRLTVL.

The CDR3 loop reads CASSPTKENPNSPLHF. In DNA form, the CDR3 reads TGTGCCAGCAGCCCTACCAAGGAGAATCCTAATTCACCCCTCCACTTT. The rearrangement links TRBV3-1 (or the pseudogene TRBV3-2) to TRBJ1-6; D not resolved. Germline V lookup: CDR1 LGHDT, CDR2 YNNKEL (reference sequence). The CDR3 spans 16 residues. Trimming pared 4 bases from V and 6 bases from J, leaving 16 bases between.

The J gene is TRBJ2-1, the V gene TRBV19; 10 positions match TRBD1. The V and J ends lost 4 bases and 6 bases, in that order; junction bases with no gene match: 12. From germline, CDR1 is LNHDA and CDR2 SQIVND (reference sequence). CDR3 length equals 17 residues. CDR3 nucleotide sequence: TGTGCCAGTAGTAGCCGGGACAGGGGCCGAGGGTTCAATGAGCAGTTCTTC. Its translation is CASSSRDRGRGFNEQFF. The full variable domain, with the rest looked up from reference TRBV19 and TRBJ2-1, is DGGITQSPKYLFRKEGQNVTLSCEQNLNHDAMYWYRQDPGQGLRLIYYSQIVNDFQKGDIAEGYSVSREKKESFPLTVTSAQKNPTAFYLCASSSRDRGRGFNEQFFGPGTRLTVL.

This clone was recorded only once. The chain carries TRBV19 and TRBJ1-6; D is ambiguous. V lost 4 bases and J 7 bases, leaving 17 bases between the germline ends. CDR1 and CDR2 (germline): LNHDA, SQIVND (reference sequence). This CDR3 is built from 16 residues. The CDR3 DNA is TGTGCCAGTAGTACTATACTCGGGGTTGGAAATTCACCCCTCCACTTT. Amino acid sequence: CASSTILGVGNSPLHF.